This TCR beta chain was sequenced in a study of T cell responses to AZD1222 COVID-19 vaccine. V lost 6 bases to trimming and J lost 6 bases; unmatched junction nucleotides: 7. Germline V gives CDR1 MNHEY, CDR2 SVGEGT. This CDR3 contains 14 residues. Repertoires were generated with immunoSEQ multiplex PCR, while TCRdb's copy carries only in-frame clones and drops some. The sample holds about 130,000 clones, more than 80% seen once. V and J are TRBV6-2 or TRBV6-3 and TRBJ2-2; TRBD2 agrees at 7 bases. The TCR was taken from an adult in good health. Sample: peripheral blood, taken on day 0 of AZD1222 vaccination. The CDR3 loop is CASSSGLVAGELFF. CDR3 DNA sequence: TGTGCCAGCAGCTCCGGACTAGTCGCCGGGGAGCTGTTTTTT.